Each of the 22 T cell receptor beta chains below was sequenced from the same sample in a study of blood T cell repertoires in COVID-19. The method was immunoSEQ multiplex PCR; TCRdb's version includes in-frame clones alone and lacks a portion of them. This sample has under 300,000 clones, with around 86% found just once. Material: peripheral blood. These receptors were collected from a woman aged 40 to 50 who had recovered from COVID-19.

The CDR3 nucleotides read TGTGCCAGTAGCCAAGGTACAGGGGGAGAGACCCAGTACTTC. It yields the protein CASSQGTGGETQYF. V and J are TRBV19 and TRBJ2-5, with 8 bases matching TRBD1. The V segment lost 6 bases and the J segment 4 bases; nucleotides outside the gene matches: 7. The germline V gene encodes CDR1 LNHDA and CDR2 SQIVND (reference sequence). CDR3 length equals 14 residues.

The V call is TRBV2, the J call TRBJ1-1; TRBD1 might be the D (6 bases). CDR3 size: 16 residues. Trimming cost V 8 bases and J 0 bases, with 19 bases left between them. Germline CDR1 reads SNHLY; CDR2 reads FYNNEI. CDR3 amino acids: CASGHNRVTMNTEAFF. In DNA form, the CDR3 reads TGTGCCAGCGGGCACAACAGGGTAACGATGAACACTGAAGCTTTCTTT.

This chain uses TRBV24-1 with TRBJ2-1; D is uncertain. CDR1 KGHDR and CDR2 SFDVKD come from the germline V gene. V lost 7 bases to trimming and J lost 4 bases, with 19 bases between them. The CDR3 is made up of 16 amino acids. CDR3 nucleotides: TGTGCCACCAGCGGTACCCAGCCTCTCGGGTACAATGAGCAGTTCTTC. Its translation: CATSGTQPLGYNEQFF.

This sequence joins TRBV5-4 and TRBJ2-5; 11 bases are shared with TRBD2. Germline V gene sequence: CDR1 SGHNT, CDR2 YYREEE (reference sequence). With V trimmed by 4 bases and J by 3 bases, 8 bases remained unmatched. This CDR3 region has 16 residues. The CDR3 DNA is TGTGCCAGCAGCGTGAATATGGGACTAGCGGAAGAGACCCAGTACTTC. Its translation: CASSVNMGLAEETQYF.

The J gene is TRBJ2-5, the V gene TRBV2; 13 bases align to TRBD2. V dropped 6 bases and J dropped 5; count of bases not matched to a gene: 6. The CDR3 runs to 15 residues. Germline V gene sequence: CDR1 SNHLY, CDR2 FYNNEI. The CDR3 sequence is CASRGLAGNGETQYF. CDR3 bases: TGTGCCAGCAGGGGACTAGCGGGAAATGGTGAGACCCAGTACTTC.

The J gene is TRBJ2-3, the V gene TRBV30, with D possibly being TRBD1 (6 bases). This CDR3 spans 12 amino acids. Looked up from germline, CDR1 is GTSNPN and CDR2 is SVGIG (reference sequence). The V gene lost 5 bases and the J gene lost 3 bases, with 9 bases spanning the gap. CDR3 coding DNA: TGTGCCTGGGCTACAGGGACAGATACGCAGTATTTT. It codes for CAWATGTDTQYF. Supplemented by reference TRBV30 and TRBJ2-3, the full variable domain reads SQTIHQWPATLVQPVGSPLSLECTVEGTSNPNLYWYRQAAGRGLQLLFYSVGIGQISSEVPQNLSASRPQDRQFILSSKKLLLSDSGFYLCAWATGTDTQYFGPGTRLTVL.

This clone was detected only once. This chain links TRBV5-6 with TRBJ1-6; no reliable D call. V shed 0 bases and J shed 7 bases, with 11 bases lying between them. This CDR3 spans 15 amino acids. Germline V CDR1 and CDR2: SGHDT, YYEEEE. CDR3 DNA sequence: TGTGCCAGCAGCTTGGCGCCAGGCGGGAATTCACCCCTCCACTTT. Translation gives CASSLAPGGNSPLHF.

This clone was found once. The chain joins TRBV9 to TRBJ1-2; TRBD1 matches 9 bases. The CDR3 is made up of 13 amino acids. Germline V gene lookup returns CDR1 SGDLS and CDR2 YYNGEE. J gave up 7 bases and V 3 bases, and 4 bases lay outside the gene matches. The CDR3 sequence is CASSATGGGGYTF. In DNA, the CDR3 is TGTGCCAGCAGCGCGACAGGGGGGGGTGGCTACACCTTC.

This clone was observed a single time. This chain links TRBV28 with TRBJ2-1; TRBD1 agrees at 9 bases. Germline CDR1 is MDHEN and CDR2 is SYDVKM. This CDR3 comprises 16 residues. Unmatched junction bases numbered 6, after V lost 2 bases and J lost 4 bases. Here the CDR3 reads CASSLGTGHPYNEQFF. In nucleotides, the CDR3 is TGTGCCAGCAGTTTAGGGACAGGGCACCCTTACAATGAGCAGTTCTTC.

The chain is built from TRBV30 and TRBJ2-7, with 7 positions matching TRBD2. Germline CDR1 and CDR2: GTSNPN and SVGIG (reference sequence). The CDR3 has 14 residues. After removal of 0 bases from V and 5 bases from J, the junction contained 7 bases not matched to a gene. The CDR3, as DNA: TGTGCCTGGAGTGTACTGGGAGGGTCGGACGAGCAGTACTTC. This gives the protein CAWSVLGGSDEQYF.

The J gene is TRBJ2-7, the V gene TRBV28, with 12 bases fitting TRBD2. This CDR3 has 16 amino acids. Losses at the gene ends were 6 bases for V and 3 bases for J; bases not matched to a gene: 9. Looked up from germline, CDR1 is MDHEN and CDR2 is SYDVKM. CDR3: CASSQGGLAGNYEQYF. In nucleotides, the CDR3 is TGTGCCAGCAGCCAGGGGGGACTAGCGGGCAACTACGAGCAGTACTTC.

This chain connects TRBV11-2 to TRBJ2-5, with TRBD1 identical over 9 bases. Per germline, CDR1 SGHAT and CDR2 FQNNGV. The CDR3 spans 18 residues. V lost 5 bases, J lost 3 bases, and 16 bases stayed unmatched. CDR3 sequence (DNA): TGTGCCAGCAGCCGAATATCACGGGGACAGGGAGACAAAGAGACCCAGTACTTC. Residues: CASSRISRGQGDKETQYF.

This clone has only one observation. V gene TRBV27 combines with J gene TRBJ1-4, with 9 bases matching TRBD1. V shed 5 bases and J 4 bases; nucleotides not matched to a gene: 2. The CDR3 contains 14 residues. Germline CDR1 reads MNHEY; CDR2 reads SMNVEV (reference sequence). Here the CDR3 DNA reads TGTGCCAGCAGTGGGACAGGGATTAATGAAAAACTGTTTTTT. Protein product: CASSGTGINEKLFF.

The count of this clone is one. The chain employs TRBV27 and TRBJ2-7; TRBD2 matches 7 bases. Germline V gives CDR1 MNHEY, CDR2 SMNVEV (reference sequence). V trimming: 8 bases; J trimming: 2 bases; junction bases outside the gene matches: 12. The CDR3 has 15 residues. CDR3 in DNA: TGTGCCAGCGGACTAGGGACTCCTATTCCCTACGAGCAGTACTTC. Translating gives CASGLGTPIPYEQYF.

V and J are TRBV7-2 and TRBJ2-2; 10 bases fit TRBD1. The CDR3 is made up of 14 amino acids. V shed 5 bases, J shed 8 bases, and the junction held 5 bases outside the gene matches. The V gene's germline CDR1 is SGHTA and CDR2 FQGNSA. The CDR3 protein is CASSLDRGSGELFF. In DNA form, the CDR3 reads TGTGCCAGCAGCCTGGACAGGGGGTCGGGGGAGCTGTTTTTT.

The chain recombines TRBV7-9 with TRBJ2-5; 12 bases are a match to TRBD2. Germline CDR1 and CDR2: SEHNR and FQNEAQ (reference sequence). The length of the CDR3 is 14 residues. V shed 5 bases and J 5 bases; nucleotides not matched to a gene: 3. The CDR3 DNA follows: TGTGCCAGCAGCACAGGGACTAGCGGGGAGACCCAGTACTTC. Encoded protein: CASSTGTSGETQYF.

The rearrangement uses TRBV30 and TRBJ1-4; no reliable D call. V was pared by 1 base and J by 5 bases, with 14 bases between. The CDR3 extends over 15 amino acids. The germline CDR1 and CDR2 sequences are GTSNPN and SVGIG (reference sequence). The CDR3 DNA reads as TGTGCCTGGAGTGGCGCGGGCTCTCAGAATGAAAAACTGTTTTTT. It translates to CAWSGAGSQNEKLFF.

This chain links TRBV10-3 with TRBJ2-5, with 8 positions matching TRBD2. Germline V gene lookup returns CDR1 ENHRY and CDR2 SYGVKD. V lost 4 bases, J lost 5 bases, and 6 bases stayed unmatched. The CDR3 is 14 amino acids. CDR3 bases: TGTGCCATCAGTGTGGGTAGCGGGGAGGAGACCCAGTACTTC. Translating gives CAISVGSGEETQYF.

The rearrangement uses TRBV24-1 and TRBJ2-1; 9 bases map to TRBD2. The CDR3 spans 13 residues. Trimming cost V 9 bases and J 5 bases; bases outside gene matches: 4. Germline assignment: CDR1 KGHDR and CDR2 SFDVKD. The CDR3: CATEGTSHNEQFF. The DNA for the CDR3 is TGTGCCACCGAGGGGACTAGCCACAATGAGCAGTTCTTC.

The chain has TRBV30 and TRBJ2-5; 9 positions agree with TRBD1. V lost 2 bases and J lost 7; bases outside the gene matches: 5. Germline CDR1 reads GTSNPN; CDR2 reads SVGIG (reference sequence). The CDR3 spans 13 residues. The CDR3 DNA reads as TGTGCCTGGAGTTCGGGACAGGGAGGGACCCAGTACTTC. Residues: CAWSSGQGGTQYF.

The chain has TRBV6-5 and TRBJ2-1, with TRBD2 identical over 9 bases. The CDR3 consists of 13 residues. CDR1 is MNHEY and CDR2 is SVGAGI in the germline V gene. V lost 9 bases and J lost 6; bases outside the gene matches: 6. The chain's CDR3 is CASISGSSNEQFF. CDR3 nucleotides: TGTGCCAGTATTAGCGGGAGTAGCAATGAGCAGTTCTTC.

The gene calls are TRBV3-1 (or the pseudogene TRBV3-2) and TRBJ2-1; TRBD2 matches at 15 bases. The CDR3 consists of 14 residues. The V gene end was trimmed by 1 base and the J gene end by 13 bases; junction bases not matched to a gene: 2. Germline values: CDR1 LGHDT, CDR2 YNNKEL (reference sequence). CDR3 nucleotides: TGTGCCAGCAGCCAAGGGACTAGCGGGAGGGGCCAGTTCTTC. Translating gives CASSQGTSGRGQFF.